This T cell receptor (beta chain) was recorded in a study of response to subunit inactivated influenza vaccine. TCRdb re-derived calls from the RT-PCR reads in MiXCR, one entry per CDR3 protein. Of about 170,000 distinct CDR3 sequences listed, 12% are singletons. The germline V gene encodes CDR1 LGHNA and CDR2 YNFKEQ. The V end was cut by 1 base, the J end by 2 bases, with 12 bases between. The CDR3 consists of 15 residues. This sample was also put to use in a study of T cells expressing NK-cell markers. That study adds: The authors generated TCR beta cDNA through 5'RACE template switching with UMIs.

This chain uses TRBV4-2 with TRBJ2-7, with a tentative D call TRBD2 (6 bases). The specimen was CD8+ T cells sorted from PBMCs, collected roughly 13 days after vaccination. This clonotype was obtained from a man aged 50-59 years who received an inactivated influenza vaccine. CDR3 amino acids: CASSQGEDTAYEQYF. The CDR3 coding sequence is TGTGCCAGCAGCCAAGGGGAGGACACCGCCTACGAGCAGTACTTC.